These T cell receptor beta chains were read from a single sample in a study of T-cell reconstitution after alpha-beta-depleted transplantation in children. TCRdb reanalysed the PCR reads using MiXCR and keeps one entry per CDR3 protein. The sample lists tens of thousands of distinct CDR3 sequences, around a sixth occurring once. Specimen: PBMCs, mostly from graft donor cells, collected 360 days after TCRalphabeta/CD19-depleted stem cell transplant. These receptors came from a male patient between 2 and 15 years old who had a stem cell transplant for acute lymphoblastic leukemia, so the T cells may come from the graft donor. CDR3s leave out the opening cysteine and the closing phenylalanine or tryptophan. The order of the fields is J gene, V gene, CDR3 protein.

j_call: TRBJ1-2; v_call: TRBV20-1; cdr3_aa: SARNLYDGYT
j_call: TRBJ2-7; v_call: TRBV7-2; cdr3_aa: ASSLRGPLSYEQY
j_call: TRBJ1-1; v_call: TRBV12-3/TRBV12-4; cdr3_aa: ASSSRRGTNTEAF
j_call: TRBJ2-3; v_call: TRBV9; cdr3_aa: ASSVISSTDTQY
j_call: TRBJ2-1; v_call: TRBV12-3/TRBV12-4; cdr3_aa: ASSFGGSSSYNEQF
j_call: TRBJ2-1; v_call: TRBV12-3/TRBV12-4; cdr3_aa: ASSHNKWITSQPYNEQF
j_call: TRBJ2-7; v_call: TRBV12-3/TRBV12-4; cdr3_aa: ASRGGTSGDYEQY
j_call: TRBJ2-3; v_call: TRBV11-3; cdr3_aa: ASSFEAGEATDTQY
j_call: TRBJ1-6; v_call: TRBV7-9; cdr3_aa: ASSSGHSALH
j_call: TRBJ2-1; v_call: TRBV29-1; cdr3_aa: SVGGQASGKSEQF
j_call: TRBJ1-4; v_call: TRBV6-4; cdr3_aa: ASSDPAGRLNEKLF
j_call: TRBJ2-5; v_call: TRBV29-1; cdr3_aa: SVEGKYQETQY
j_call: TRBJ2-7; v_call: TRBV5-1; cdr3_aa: ASSLPGAGEQY
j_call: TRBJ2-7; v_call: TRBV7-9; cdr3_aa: ASSFWTGGFYEQY
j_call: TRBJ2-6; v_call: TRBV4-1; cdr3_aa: ASSQLSADSTYFPGANVLT
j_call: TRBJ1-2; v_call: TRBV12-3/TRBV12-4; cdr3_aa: ASRATGRNGYT
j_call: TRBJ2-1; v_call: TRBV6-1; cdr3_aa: ASTKGTGKYNEQF
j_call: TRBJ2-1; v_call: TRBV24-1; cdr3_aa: ATSDLNEQF
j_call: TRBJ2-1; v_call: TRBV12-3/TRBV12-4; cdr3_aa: ASSFGREVQF
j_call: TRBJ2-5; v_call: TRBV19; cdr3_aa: ASNAPAAGLQETQY
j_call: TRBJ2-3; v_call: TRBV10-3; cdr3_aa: AIRGYLLTDTQY
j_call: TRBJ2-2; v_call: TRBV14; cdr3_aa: ASSHPKNREWNTGELF
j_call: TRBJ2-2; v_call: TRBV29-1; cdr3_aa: SVGYRGTGELF
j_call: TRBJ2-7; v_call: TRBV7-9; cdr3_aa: ASSHDYAYEQY
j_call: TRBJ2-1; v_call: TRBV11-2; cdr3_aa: ASSLCREREREGYNEQF
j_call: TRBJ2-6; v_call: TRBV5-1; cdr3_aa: ASSFSGSSGANVLT
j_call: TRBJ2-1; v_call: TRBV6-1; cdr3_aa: ASRGLADNEQF
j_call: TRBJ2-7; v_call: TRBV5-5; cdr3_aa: ASSLNRGDEQY
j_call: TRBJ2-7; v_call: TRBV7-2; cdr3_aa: ASSLVGTSGQYEQY
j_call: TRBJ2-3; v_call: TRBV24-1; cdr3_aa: ATSATGITDTQY
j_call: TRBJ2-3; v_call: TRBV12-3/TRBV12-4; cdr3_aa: ASSRGTTPTDTQY
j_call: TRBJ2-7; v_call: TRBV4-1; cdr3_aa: ASSQDGWGVYEQY
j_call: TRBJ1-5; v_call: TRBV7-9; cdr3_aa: ASSPDRGGQQPQH
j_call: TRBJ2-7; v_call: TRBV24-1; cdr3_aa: ATSTGAAYEQY
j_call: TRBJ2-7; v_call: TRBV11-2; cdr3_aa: ASSPGLAGMYEQY
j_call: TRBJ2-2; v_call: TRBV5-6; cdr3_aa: ASSLAIGGGTGELF
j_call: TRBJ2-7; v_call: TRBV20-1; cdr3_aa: SARGGLGAFSYEQY
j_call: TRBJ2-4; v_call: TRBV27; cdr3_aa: ATHSGRAWGKNIQY
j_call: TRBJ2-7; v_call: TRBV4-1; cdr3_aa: ASSHRGHYEQY
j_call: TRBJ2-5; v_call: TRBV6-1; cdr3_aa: ASRLSPLRGGVETQY
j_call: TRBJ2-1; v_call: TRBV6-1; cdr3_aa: ASSGPRLAGYNEQF
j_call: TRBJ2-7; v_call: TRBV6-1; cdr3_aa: ASRTGGYTYEQY
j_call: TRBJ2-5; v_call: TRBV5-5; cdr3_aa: ASSLGGAWIETQY
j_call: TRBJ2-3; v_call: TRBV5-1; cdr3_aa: ASSLGLAGRRTDTQY
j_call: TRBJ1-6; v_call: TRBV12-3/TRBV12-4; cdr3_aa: ASSLHLVGSPLH
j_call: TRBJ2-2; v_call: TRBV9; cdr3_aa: ASSPAPRERGGELF
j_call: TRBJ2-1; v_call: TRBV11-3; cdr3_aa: ASSVGLADEQF
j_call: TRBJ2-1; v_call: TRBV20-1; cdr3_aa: SAVKYNEQF
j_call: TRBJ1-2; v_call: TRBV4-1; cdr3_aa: ASSQDGGRLRGYT
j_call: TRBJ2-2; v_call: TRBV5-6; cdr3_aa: ASSLGQVNTGELF